This T cell receptor beta chain was captured in a study of blood T cell repertoires in COVID-19. Turning to the study itself: Collection of acute and convalescent COVID-19 samples took place in the United States, Italy and Spain. In each case, the material was cDNA or gDNA derived from T cells, B-cell-depleted T cells, or PBMCs.

In the study's own analysis: From reference gene primer amplification, estimates of nucleated cell counts were derived. Clones were read by immunoSEQ multiplex PCR, and TCRdb kept only the in-frame ones, dropping some. For V, J and clone size, that table is used; D and trimming come from the DNA. There are fewer than 250,000 clones in the sample; 86% occur only once, and more than 0.7% lies in the top ten. The V end lost 4 bases, the J end lost 2 bases, and 18 bases lay between the germline ends. The CDR3 has 16 amino acids. Germline V gives CDR1 LNHDA, CDR2 SQIVND (reference sequence). Sequencing was carried out using peripheral blood. The chain recombines TRBV19 with TRBJ2-7, with unresolved D. The TCR comes from a woman in her 70s with acute or convalescent COVID-19. CDR3 DNA: TGTGCCAGTAGTACCCCTCTTCGGAGCCCTCCCTACGAGCAGTACTTC. It translates to CASSTPLRSPPYEQYF.